The next 22 T cell receptor beta chains were all read from a single sample in a study. Tregs were sorted as CD4+CD25+CD127-/low cells. TCRdb reanalysed the 5' RACE reads using MiXCR and keeps one entry per CDR3 protein. The profile covers about 55,000 distinct CDR3 sequences, with less than 25% appearing a single time and 3.2% taken by the ten largest. Sample: tumor-infiltrating Tregs sorted from the breast tumor. The receptor set was obtained from a female donor with breast cancer.

Ten or more counts support this clonotype. The chain recombines TRBV29-1 with TRBJ1-3; D unresolved. The CDR3 is made up of 13 amino acids. V was shortened by 5 bases and J by 4 bases, with 12 bases between the two germline ends. Germline V gene data show CDR1 as SQVTM and CDR2 as ANQGSEA. For the CDR3, the DNA is TGCAGCGTTCCCACCAACATGGGAAACACCATATATTTT. Its protein product is CSVPTNMGNTIYF. Full variable domain (remainder filled in from reference TRBV29-1 and TRBJ1-3): SAVISQKPSRDICQRGTSLTIQCQVDSQVTMMFWYRQQPGQSLTLIATANQGSEATYESGFVIDKFPISRPNLTFSTLTVSNMSPEDSSIYLCSVPTNMGNTIYFGEGSWLTVV.

V usage is TRBV25-1 and J usage is TRBJ1-1; 8 bases line up with TRBD1. The germline V gene has CDR1 MGHDK and CDR2 SYGVNS. V lost 5 bases and J lost 2; bases outside the gene matches: 7. This CDR3 is 15 amino acids long. DNA for the CDR3: TGTGCCAGCAGTCAACCTGGACAGGGAAACACTGAAGCTTTCTTT. Translating it yields CASSQPGQGNTEAFF.

This clonotype was observed a handful of times. This rearrangement joins TRBV2 to TRBJ1-1; the D gene is possibly TRBD1 (6 bases). Trimming pared 2 bases from V and 4 bases from J, leaving 11 bases between. The germline gives CDR1 SNHLY, CDR2 FYNNEI. The CDR3 extends over 14 amino acids. The CDR3 protein is CASSENRAVTEAFF. The DNA of the CDR3 is TGTGCCAGCAGTGAAAACAGGGCGGTCACTGAAGCTTTCTTT. The full variable domain, in which reference TRBV2 and TRBJ1-1 provide the parts outside the CDR3, is EPEVTQTPSHQVTQMGQEVILRCVPISNHLYFYWYRQILGQKVEFLVSFYNNEISEKSEIFDDQFSVERPDGSNFTLKIRSTKLEDSAMYFCASSENRAVTEAFFGQGTRLTVV.

The table lists this clonotype with many counts. The chain carries TRBV6-5 and TRBJ2-6; D might be TRBD2 (5 bases). Germline CDR1 and CDR2: MNHEY and SVGAGI. There are 16 residues in the CDR3. Between the trimmed V and J ends, which lost 2 bases and 1 base, there was a span of 9 bases. The CDR3 loop reads CASSYGSSSGANVLTF. The CDR3 nucleotides read TGTGCCAGCAGTTACGGGAGTTCTTCTGGGGCCAACGTCCTGACTTTC.

With regard to this clonotype: A much larger clone differs by one base, so this may be a read error. The J gene is TRBJ1-2, the V gene TRBV4-1; D remains ambiguous. In germline, CDR1 is MGHRA, CDR2 YSYEKL. The V end lost 0 bases, the J end lost 4 bases, and 6 bases lay between the germline ends. CDR3 length: 13 residues. The CDR3 region is CASSQDGVYGYTF. In DNA form, the CDR3 reads TGCGCCAGCAGCCAAGACGGTGTCTATGGCTACACCTTC.

The chain uses TRBV10-1 and TRBJ2-7; no reliable D call. The CDR3 loop spans 13 amino acids. V dropped 6 bases and J dropped 5 bases, with 14 bases sitting between them. Germline assignment: CDR1 WNHNN and CDR2 SYGVQD (reference sequence). In nucleotides, the CDR3 is TGCGCCAGCAGAGATGGGATTACCGACGAGCAGTACTTC. Protein sequence: CASRDGITDEQYF.

This sequence joins TRBV5-1 and TRBJ2-7, with TRBD2 as a possible D gene (6 bases). V lost 4 bases and J 7 bases, leaving 15 bases between the germline ends. This CDR3 contains 13 residues. CDR1 SGHRS and CDR2 YFSETQ come from the germline V gene. The CDR3 bases are TGCGCCAGCAGCGCAGGAGGGGCGAAAGAGCAGTACTTC. This translates into CASSAGGAKEQYF.

This clonotype was seen only a few times. The chain employs TRBV20-1 and TRBJ2-2; 11 nucleotides agree with TRBD2. CDR3 length: 15 residues. With V trimmed by 6 bases and J by 0 bases, 3 bases remained unmatched. Germline V gene sequence: CDR1 DFQATT, CDR2 SNEGSKA (reference sequence). CDR3 in amino acids: CSAETSGTNTGELFF. The CDR3 DNA reads TGCAGTGCAGAGACTAGCGGGACGAACACCGGGGAGCTGTTTTTT.

The gene calls are TRBV20-1 and TRBJ2-1; 8 nucleotides line up with TRBD2. This CDR3 region has 13 residues. Looked up from germline, CDR1 is DFQATT and CDR2 is SNEGSKA (reference sequence). V dropped 5 bases and J dropped 3; count of bases not matched to a gene: 3. Written as DNA, the CDR3 is TGCAGTGCTTATCGGGAGGGCTACAATGAGCAGTTCTTC. It translates to CSAYREGYNEQFF.

The rearrangement joins TRBV6-2 or TRBV6-3 to TRBJ2-7, with TRBD1 identical over 9 bases. J lost 3 bases, V lost 6 bases, and 12 bases had no gene match. CDR1 is MNHEY and CDR2 is SVGEGT in the germline V gene. The CDR3 spans 16 residues. CDR3 in amino acids: CASSIPQRTGVYEQYF. CDR3 nucleotide sequence: TGTGCCAGCAGCATACCGCAAAGGACAGGGGTCTACGAGCAGTACTTC.

The chain has TRBV5-1 and TRBJ2-7; D is perhaps TRBD2 (5 bases). Germline V gene lookup returns CDR1 SGHRS and CDR2 YFSETQ. CDR3 length: 12 residues. The germline V and J ends were trimmed by 1 base and 6 bases, with 8 bases remaining between them. CDR3 in DNA: TGCGCCAGCAGCTTGAGAGGGCCCGAGCAGTACTTC. Translation gives CASSLRGPEQYF.

This clonotype was observed a handful of times. The chain joins TRBV20-1 to TRBJ1-5, with TRBD1 as a possible D gene (5 bases). V was clipped by 1 base and J by 3 bases, with 13 bases between them. Looked up from germline, CDR1 is DFQATT and CDR2 is SNEGSKA (reference sequence). This CDR3 has 15 residues. CDR3 sequence (DNA): TGCAGTGCTAGAGGGGACGGAATATTCAATCAGCCCCAGCATTTT. It specifies CSARGDGIFNQPQHF.

V gene TRBV7-6 combines with J gene TRBJ2-1, with D perhaps TRBD1 (6 bases). The CDR3 extends over 17 amino acids. V was shortened by 5 bases and J by 4 bases, with 21 bases between the two germline ends. CDR1 and CDR2 (germline): SGHVS, FNYEAQ. The CDR3 coding sequence is TGTGCCAGCAGCAAGAGACAGGCTTCTTCGGGGTACAATGAGCAGTTCTTC. This sequence encodes CASSKRQASSGYNEQFF.

This clonotype came up a few times. The chain joins TRBV5-1 to TRBJ2-2; no definite D call. Per germline, CDR1 SGHRS and CDR2 YFSETQ. CDR3 length: 15 amino acids. Trimming took 0 bases from V and 4 from J, leaving 10 bases between them. CDR3 DNA: TGCGCCAGCAGCTTGGGAACCCTAGGCACCGGGGAGCTGTTTTTT. This sequence encodes CASSLGTLGTGELFF.

A few counts support this clonotype. The rearrangement uses TRBV2 and TRBJ2-7; unclear D gene. CDR1 and CDR2 (germline): SNHLY, FYNNEI. The CDR3 is 11 residues long. V was clipped by 2 bases and J by 4 bases, with 3 bases between them. The CDR3 region has the DNA TGTGCCAGCAGTGAAATTTACGAGCAGTACTTC. Translation gives CASSEIYEQYF.

This clonotype was detected a few times. The J gene is TRBJ2-2, the V gene TRBV7-2, with 7 bases lining up with TRBD1. This CDR3 has 15 residues. Germline trimming cut 5 bases from V and 6 bases from J; bases unmatched to any gene: 9. Germline CDR1 SGHTA, CDR2 FQGNSA. The CDR3 reads CASSPYITGAGELFF. The CDR3 DNA sequence: TGTGCCAGCAGCCCCTACATTACAGGGGCCGGGGAGCTGTTTTTT.

The J gene is TRBJ2-1, the V gene TRBV12-3 or TRBV12-4; D remains ambiguous. This CDR3 spans 15 amino acids. V was clipped by 6 bases and J by 1 base, with 13 bases between them. This chain's CDR3 is CASSSSTESYNEQFF. CDR3 nucleotide sequence: TGTGCCAGCAGCTCAAGCACCGAGTCCTACAATGAGCAGTTCTTC.

This clonotype was counted ten times or more. This chain links TRBV2 with TRBJ1-2; D gene ambiguous. Germline values: CDR1 SNHLY, CDR2 FYNNEI. Trimming took off 4 bases at V and 8 bases at J, with 8 bases between the two ends. The CDR3 sequence is 11 residues long. CDR3 region: CASSVRVGYTF. In DNA, the CDR3 is TGTGCCAGCAGTGTGAGGGTCGGCTACACCTTC.

This clonotype has just a few counts. This chain joins TRBV7-2 and TRBJ1-6, with 7 bases lining up with TRBD1. The CDR3 totals 14 residues. Germline values: CDR1 SGHTA, CDR2 FQGNSA. The V segment lost 8 bases and the J segment 9 bases; nucleotides outside the gene matches: 10. CDR3 sequence reads: CASPGTVGASPLHF. The CDR3, as DNA: TGTGCCAGCCCCGGGACAGTAGGTGCTTCACCCCTCCACTTT. Together with reference TRBV7-2 and TRBJ1-6, the CDR3 gives the full variable domain: GAGVSQSPSNKVTEKGKDVELRCDPISGHTALYWYRQSLGQGLEFLIYFQGNSAPDKSGLPSDRFSAERTGGSVSTLTIQRTQQEDSAVYLCASPGTVGASPLHFGNGTRLTVT.

The chain couples TRBV7-2 to TRBJ1-5, with 8 bases that match TRBD1. CDR3 size: 15 residues. V was pared by 2 bases and J by 8 bases, with 8 bases of the junction left unmatched. CDR1 is SGHTA and CDR2 is FQGNSA in the germline V gene. CDR3 nucleotides: TGTGCCAGCAGCTTAACGGACAGGGAAGAGAAGCCCCAGCATTTT. Translation: CASSLTDREEKPQHF.

This chain joins TRBV5-1 and TRBJ2-4; 11 nucleotides align to TRBD2. This CDR3 region has 18 residues. J gave up 7 bases and V 4 bases, and 16 bases lay outside the gene matches. In germline, CDR1 is SGHRS, CDR2 YFSETQ. The CDR3 spells CASSGAGSGTSGINIQYF. The CDR3, as DNA: TGCGCCAGCAGCGGCGCGGGATCCGGGACTAGCGGAATTAACATTCAGTACTTC. Looking up the rest from reference TRBV5-1 and TRBJ2-4 gives the full variable domain: KAGVTQTPRYLIKTRGQQVTLSCSPISGHRSVSWYQQTPGQGLQFLFEYFSETQRNKGNFPGRFSGRQFSNSRSEMNVSTLELGDSALYLCASSGAGSGTSGINIQYFGAGTRLSVL.

V is TRBV28 and J is TRBJ2-3; TRBD2 matches at 7 bases. The CDR3 loop spans 19 amino acids. V lost 2 bases and J lost 6; bases outside the gene matches: 20. Germline V gives CDR1 MDHEN, CDR2 SYDVKM. The CDR3 DNA reads TGTGCCAGCAGTTTACGCGGGGGAGATCCCTTTGGGTGGGTGGATACGCAGTATTTT. Its translation: CASSLRGGDPFGWVDTQYF.